The 22 T cell receptor beta chains listed next were all sequenced from one sample in a study of blood T cell repertoires in COVID-19. TCRdb keeps only in-frame clones here, not all; method: immunoSEQ multiplex PCR. This sample carries more than 200,000 clones, around nine tenths of them seen once, and the ten largest clones take roughly 1.7%. Sequenced sample: PBMCs or T cells enriched from blood (not recorded which). These receptors were collected from a woman in her forties or fifties who had recovered from COVID-19.

In this sample, this clone turned up a few times. The chain combines TRBV14 with TRBJ1-2, with 8 nucleotides matching TRBD1. CDR1 SGHDN and CDR2 FVKESK come from the germline V gene. With 0 bases clipped from V and 5 bases from J, the junction kept 8 bases outside the gene matches. This CDR3 has 16 amino acids. CDR3 protein: CASSQDPAGGLYGYTF. The CDR3 region has the DNA TGTGCCAGCAGCCAAGATCCGGCAGGGGGCTTGTATGGCTACACCTTC.

Only one count was recorded for this clone. V gene TRBV5-1 combines with J gene TRBJ2-5, with a possible D match to TRBD2 (5 bases). Trimming shortened V by 5 bases and J by 5 bases, and 13 bases separated the two germline ends. The length of the CDR3 is 13 residues. CDR1 SGHRS and CDR2 YFSETQ come from the germline V gene. The CDR3 here is CASRLAGRETQYF. In DNA, the CDR3 is TGCGCCAGCAGGCTGGCGGGTCGGGAGACCCAGTACTTC.

The chain has TRBV19 and TRBJ2-3; 7 nucleotides agree with TRBD2. There are 15 residues in the CDR3. J was trimmed by 5 bases and V by 7 bases; bases with no gene match: 12. CDR1 and CDR2 (germline): LNHDA, SQIVND (reference sequence). CDR3 sequence reads: CASIGLAGDEDTQYF. The DNA for the CDR3 is TGTGCCAGTATTGGGCTGGCGGGAGATGAAGATACGCAGTATTTT.

The rearrangement joins TRBV6-5 to TRBJ2-3, with 7 bases identical to TRBD2. Unmatched junction bases numbered 13, after V lost 10 bases and J lost 6 bases. The CDR3 consists of 14 residues. CDR1 is MNHEY and CDR2 is SVGAGI in the germline V gene. The chain's CDR3 is CATKPGPGGDTQYF. The CDR3 DNA follows: TGTGCCACCAAACCGGGGCCGGGGGGTGATACGCAGTATTTT.

Only one count was recorded for this clone. CDR3 nucleotide sequence: TGTGCCAGCAGCTTAAGCGGGACTAGTAGGTACAATGAGCAGTTCTTC. This gives the protein CASSLSGTSRYNEQFF. The chain combines TRBV7-9 with TRBJ2-1; 8 bases are a match to TRBD2. The germline V gene encodes CDR1 SEHNR and CDR2 FQNEAQ (reference sequence). The CDR3 runs to 16 residues. Trimming took 2 bases from V and 4 from J; bases not matched to a gene: 7. The whole variable domain, remainder taken from reference TRBV7-9 and TRBJ2-1, is DTGVSQNPRHKITKRGQNVTFRCDPISEHNRLYWYRQTLGQGPEFLTYFQNEAQLEKSRLLSDRFSAERPKGSFSTLEIQRTEQGDSAMYLCASSLSGTSRYNEQFFGPGTRLTVL.

V usage is TRBV11-2 and J usage is TRBJ2-2, with D maybe TRBD2 (5 bases). CDR1 and CDR2 from the germline V gene are SGHAT and FQNNGV. Trimming stripped 7 bases from V and 0 bases from J, with 15 bases between. The CDR3 runs 16 residues. The CDR3 loop reads CASTTTRTPNTGELFF. CDR3 in DNA: TGTGCCAGCACTACTACAAGGACTCCGAACACCGGGGAGCTGTTTTTT.

This clone was seen a handful of times. The V and J genes are TRBV29-1 and TRBJ2-5; 8 bases agree with TRBD1. The trim removed 4 bases at V and 2 bases at J, leaving 3 bases unmatched. Germline V gene data show CDR1 as SQVTM and CDR2 as ANQGSEA. The length of the CDR3 is 13 residues. In DNA, the CDR3 is TGCAGCGTTGCGACAGGGGAACAAGAGACCCAGTACTTC. Translated: CSVATGEQETQYF.

The J gene is TRBJ2-7, the V gene TRBV3-1 (or the pseudogene TRBV3-2); the match to TRBD2 covers 11 bases. V was clipped by 2 bases and J by 6 bases; unmatched bases: 12. The CDR3 length is 17 residues. Per the germline V gene, CDR1 is LGHDT and CDR2 is YNNKEL (reference sequence). The CDR3: CASSQTRLAGGPFEQYF. The CDR3 nucleotides are TGTGCCAGCAGCCAAACCCGCTTAGCGGGAGGGCCTTTCGAGCAGTACTTC.

The rearrangement joins TRBV5-1 to TRBJ2-4, with TRBD2 matching over 7 bases. CDR3 length: 14 amino acids. Germline assignment: CDR1 SGHRS and CDR2 YFSETQ. V gave up 0 bases and J gave up 9 bases; unmatched junction bases: 6. The CDR3 coding sequence is TGCGCCAGCAGCTTGGGGGAGGGCTTAGGCATTCAGTACTTC. Translating gives CASSLGEGLGIQYF. The entire variable domain, with the rest obtained from reference TRBV5-1 and TRBJ2-4, is as follows: KAGVTQTPRYLIKTRGQQVTLSCSPISGHRSVSWYQQTPGQGLQFLFEYFSETQRNKGNFPGRFSGRQFSNSRSEMNVSTLELGDSALYLCASSLGEGLGIQYFGAGTRLSVL.

V gene TRBV5-5 combines with J gene TRBJ1-4; D may be TRBD1 (6 bases). Deletions cut 4 bases from V and 8 bases from J, with 18 bases between. The CDR3 consists of 15 residues. In germline, CDR1 is SGHKS, CDR2 YYEKEE (reference sequence). DNA for the CDR3: TGTGCCAGCAGCACAACAGGGCGGTGGGAAGAAAAACTGTTTTTT. Its translation: CASSTTGRWEEKLFF.

This chain uses TRBV5-1 with TRBJ2-5; D possibly corresponds to TRBD1 (7 bases). The V gene's germline CDR1 is SGHRS and CDR2 YFSETQ. The CDR3 is 14 amino acids. V lost 0 bases and J 4 bases, leaving 10 bases between the germline ends. The CDR3, as DNA: TGCGCCAGCAGCTTGGGCCAGGGGGGAGAGACCCAGTACTTC. This sequence encodes CASSLGQGGETQYF.

J is TRBJ1-2 and V is TRBV6-5, with 7 nucleotides matching TRBD1. V lost 8 bases and J lost 2; bases outside the gene matches: 5. This CDR3 region has 13 residues. The V gene's germline CDR1 is MNHEY and CDR2 SVGAGI. The CDR3 protein is CASDETGNYGYTF. CDR3 bases: TGTGCCAGCGATGAGACAGGGAACTATGGCTACACCTTC.

The chain carries TRBV5-1 and TRBJ1-3; tentative D call: TRBD1 (5 bases). The V and J ends lost 0 bases and 4 bases respectively, with 11 bases between them. Looked up from germline, CDR1 is SGHRS and CDR2 is YFSETQ. The CDR3 runs 15 residues. CDR3 nucleotides: TGCGCCAGCAGCTTGGATTGGGGGGGAGGAAACACCATATATTTT. It encodes CASSLDWGGGNTIYF.

This chain uses TRBV9 with TRBJ1-6, with D uncertain. Trimming removed 0 bases at V and 6 bases at J, with 7 bases between. In germline, CDR1 is SGDLS, CDR2 YYNGEE. CDR3 size: 14 residues. The CDR3 DNA is TGTGCCAGCAGCGTAGCTGGAGCTAATTCACCCCTCCACTTT. Protein: CASSVAGANSPLHF.

V is TRBV30 and J is TRBJ2-3, with D possibly being TRBD2 (6 bases). The CDR3 loop spans 14 amino acids. V was cut by 0 bases and J by 1 base, with 8 bases left in between. The germline gives CDR1 GTSNPN, CDR2 SVGIG (reference sequence). The CDR3 loop reads CAWSVVAGTDTQYF. DNA of the CDR3: TGTGCCTGGAGTGTGGTAGCGGGCACAGATACGCAGTATTTT. Variable domain in full (rest from reference TRBV30 and TRBJ2-3): SQTIHQWPATLVQPVGSPLSLECTVEGTSNPNLYWYRQAAGRGLQLLFYSVGIGQISSEVPQNLSASRPQDRQFILSSKKLLLSDSGFYLCAWSVVAGTDTQYFGPGTRLTVL.

This chain links TRBV7-8 with TRBJ1-1, with unresolved D. Germline V gene sequence: CDR1 SGHVS, CDR2 FQNEAQ. This CDR3 is 15 amino acids long. The V and J ends lost 4 bases and 0 bases respectively, with 12 bases between them. CDR3 sequence reads: CASSSLSGMNTEAFF. CDR3 bases: TGTGCCAGCAGCTCACTCTCGGGAATGAACACTGAAGCTTTCTTT.

This chain links TRBV3-1 (or the pseudogene TRBV3-2) with TRBJ1-1; 12 bases agree with TRBD1. The CDR3 covers 14 residues. The V segment lost 5 bases and the J segment 6 bases; nucleotides outside the gene matches: 4. Germline lookup yields CDR1 LGHDT and CDR2 YNNKEL (reference sequence). DNA of the CDR3: TGTGCCAGCAGCGGCCGGGACAGGGGGCCTGAAGCTTTCTTT. Its protein is CASSGRDRGPEAFF.

The rearrangement joins TRBV20-1 to TRBJ2-5, with 14 bases matching TRBD2. Germline assignment: CDR1 DFQATT and CDR2 SNEGSKA (reference sequence). The CDR3 extends over 18 amino acids. J gave up 0 bases and V 3 bases, and 9 bases lay outside the gene matches. In DNA, the CDR3 is TGCAGTGCTAGTAACTACATGGGACTAGCGGGGGACCAAGAGACCCAGTACTTC. As protein: CSASNYMGLAGDQETQYF.

This rearrangement joins TRBV28 to TRBJ1-2, with 7 bases lining up with TRBD1. After removal of 6 bases from V and 4 bases from J, the junction contained 5 bases not matched to a gene. The CDR3 totals 13 residues. Germline V gene sequence: CDR1 MDHEN, CDR2 SYDVKM. The CDR3 loop reads CASRSTGTYGYTF. The CDR3 coding sequence is TGTGCCAGCAGATCGACAGGGACCTATGGCTACACCTTC.

The gene calls are TRBV7-2 and TRBJ2-3, with TRBD2 as a possible D gene (6 bases). The CDR3 covers 15 residues. Trimming took 6 bases from V and 1 from J, leaving 14 bases between them. Germline V lookup: CDR1 SGHTA, CDR2 FQGNSA. CDR3 sequence reads: CASSGLRGGTDTQYF. The DNA of the CDR3 is TGTGCCAGCAGTGGACTAAGGGGCGGCACAGATACGCAGTATTTT.

This chain uses TRBV14 with TRBJ2-5, with D unclear. V lost 1 base, J lost 3 bases, and 12 bases lay in between. CDR1 and CDR2 from the germline V gene are SGHDN and FVKESK. The CDR3 loop spans 15 amino acids. The CDR3 DNA follows: TGTGCCAGCAGCCAAGTAGTTGGTCCTAAAGAGACCCAGTACTTC. This encodes CASSQVVGPKETQYF.

This chain connects TRBV6-1 to TRBJ2-7; tentative D call: TRBD2 (6 bases). The V gene lost 3 bases and the J gene lost 3 bases, with 15 bases spanning the gap. Germline assignment: CDR1 MNHNS and CDR2 SASEGT. The CDR3 runs 15 residues. DNA of the CDR3: TGTGCCAGCAGTGACCCGACTAGGGCCATCTACGAGCAGTACTTC. It specifies CASSDPTRAIYEQYF.